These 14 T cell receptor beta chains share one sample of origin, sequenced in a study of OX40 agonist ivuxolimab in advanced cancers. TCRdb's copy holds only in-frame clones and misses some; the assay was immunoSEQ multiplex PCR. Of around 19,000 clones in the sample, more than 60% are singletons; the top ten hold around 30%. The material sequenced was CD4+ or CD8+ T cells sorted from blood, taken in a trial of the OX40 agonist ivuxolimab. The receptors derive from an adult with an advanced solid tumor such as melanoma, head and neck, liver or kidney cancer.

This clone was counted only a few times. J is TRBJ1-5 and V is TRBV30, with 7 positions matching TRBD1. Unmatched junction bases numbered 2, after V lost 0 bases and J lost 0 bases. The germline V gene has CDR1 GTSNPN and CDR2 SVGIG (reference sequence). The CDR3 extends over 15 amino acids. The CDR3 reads CAWSVGTDSNQPQHF. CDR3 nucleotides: TGTGCCTGGAGTGTAGGGACAGATAGCAATCAGCCCCAGCATTTT.

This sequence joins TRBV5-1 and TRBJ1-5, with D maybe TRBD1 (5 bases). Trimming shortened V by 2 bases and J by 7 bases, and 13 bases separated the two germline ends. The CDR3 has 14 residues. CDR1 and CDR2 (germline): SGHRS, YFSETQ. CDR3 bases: TGCGCCAGCAGCTTTGGGGGGGACGGGCAGCCCCAGCATTTT. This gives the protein CASSFGGDGQPQHF.

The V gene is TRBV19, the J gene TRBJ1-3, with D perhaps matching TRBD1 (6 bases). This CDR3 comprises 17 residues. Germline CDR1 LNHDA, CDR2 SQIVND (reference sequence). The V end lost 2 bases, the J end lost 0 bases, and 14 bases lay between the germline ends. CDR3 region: CASSITGTIPSGNTIYF. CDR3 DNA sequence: TGTGCCAGTAGTATAACCGGGACAATTCCCTCTGGAAACACCATATATTTT.

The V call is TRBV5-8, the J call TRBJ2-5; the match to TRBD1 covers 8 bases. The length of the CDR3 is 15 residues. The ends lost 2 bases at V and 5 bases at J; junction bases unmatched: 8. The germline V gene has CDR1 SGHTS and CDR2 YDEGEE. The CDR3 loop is CASSFRTGPGETQYF. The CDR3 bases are TGTGCCAGCAGCTTCCGGACAGGGCCAGGGGAGACCCAGTACTTC.

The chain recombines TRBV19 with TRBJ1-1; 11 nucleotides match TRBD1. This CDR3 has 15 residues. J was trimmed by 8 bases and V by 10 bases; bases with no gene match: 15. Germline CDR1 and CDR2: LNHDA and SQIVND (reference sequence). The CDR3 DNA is TGTGCCACCCAGGACAGGGGGCTGTTTCCTGGAGAAGCTTTCTTT. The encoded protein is CATQDRGLFPGEAFF.

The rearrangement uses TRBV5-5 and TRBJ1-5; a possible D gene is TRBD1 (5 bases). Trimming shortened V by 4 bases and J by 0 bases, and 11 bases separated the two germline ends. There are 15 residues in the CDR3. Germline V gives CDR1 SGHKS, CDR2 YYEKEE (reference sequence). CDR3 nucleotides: TGTGCCAGCAGCCTTGACAGTTATAGCAATCAGCCCCAGCATTTT. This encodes CASSLDSYSNQPQHF. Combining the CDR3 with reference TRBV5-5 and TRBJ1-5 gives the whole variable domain DAGVTQSPTHLIKTRGQQVTLRCSPISGHKSVSWYQQVLGQGPQFIFQYYEKEERGRGNFPDRFSARQFPNYSSELNVNALLLGDSALYLCASSLDSYSNQPQHFGDGTRLSIL.

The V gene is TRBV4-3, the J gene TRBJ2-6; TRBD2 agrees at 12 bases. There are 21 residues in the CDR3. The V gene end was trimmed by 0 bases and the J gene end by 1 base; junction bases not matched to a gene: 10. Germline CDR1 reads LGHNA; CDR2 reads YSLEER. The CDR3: CASSQDRASGGARSGANVLTF. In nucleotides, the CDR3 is TGCGCCAGCAGCCAAGATCGGGCTAGCGGGGGGGCTAGGTCTGGGGCCAACGTCCTGACTTTC.

The CDR3 bases are TGTGCCAGCAGCGGGAGGACCCCCTATGAGCAGTTCTTC. Protein: CASSGRTPYEQFF. The chain uses TRBV27 and TRBJ2-1; 7 positions agree with TRBD2. The germline gives CDR1 MNHEY, CDR2 SMNVEV (reference sequence). The CDR3 sequence is 13 residues long. V shed 6 bases and J 8 bases; nucleotides not matched to a gene: 7.

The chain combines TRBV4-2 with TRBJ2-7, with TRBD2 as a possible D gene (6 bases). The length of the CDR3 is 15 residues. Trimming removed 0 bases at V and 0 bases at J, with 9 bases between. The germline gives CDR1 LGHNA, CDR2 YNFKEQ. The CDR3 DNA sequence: TGTGCCAGCAGCCAAGATATCGGGAGCTCCTACGAGCAGTACTTC. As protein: CASSQDIGSSYEQYF.

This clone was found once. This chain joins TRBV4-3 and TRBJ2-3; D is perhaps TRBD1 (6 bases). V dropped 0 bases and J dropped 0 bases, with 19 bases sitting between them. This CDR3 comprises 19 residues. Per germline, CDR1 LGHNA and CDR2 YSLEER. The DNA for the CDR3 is TGCGCCAGCAGCCAAGATGTAAGCGTAGGACAGTCTAGCACAGATACGCAGTATTTT. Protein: CASSQDVSVGQSSTDTQYF.

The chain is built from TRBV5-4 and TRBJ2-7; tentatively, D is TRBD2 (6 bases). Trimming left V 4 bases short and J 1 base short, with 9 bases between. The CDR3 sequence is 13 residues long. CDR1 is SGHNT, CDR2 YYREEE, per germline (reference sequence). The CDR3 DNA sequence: TGTGCCAGCAGCGGTAGCGGTTCCTACGAGCAGTACTTC. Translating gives CASSGSGSYEQYF. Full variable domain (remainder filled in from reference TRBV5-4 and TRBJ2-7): ETGVTQSPTHLIKTRGQQVTLRCSSQSGHNTVSWYQQALGQGPQFIFQYYREEENGRGNFPPRFSGLQFPNYSSELNVNALELDDSALYLCASSGSGSYEQYFGPGTRLTVT.

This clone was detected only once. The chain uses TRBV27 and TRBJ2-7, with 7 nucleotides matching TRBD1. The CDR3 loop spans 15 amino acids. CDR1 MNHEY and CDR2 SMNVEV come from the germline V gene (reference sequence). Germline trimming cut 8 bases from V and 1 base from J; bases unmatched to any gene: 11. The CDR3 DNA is TGTGCCAGCGGCCTTGGACAGGCTAATTCCTACGAGCAGTACTTC. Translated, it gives CASGLGQANSYEQYF.

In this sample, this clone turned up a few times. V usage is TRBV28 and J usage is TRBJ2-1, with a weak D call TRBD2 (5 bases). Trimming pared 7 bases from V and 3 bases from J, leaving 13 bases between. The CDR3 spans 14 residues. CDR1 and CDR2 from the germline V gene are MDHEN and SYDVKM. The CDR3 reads CASMNSGYYNEQFF. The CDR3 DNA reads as TGTGCCAGCATGAACAGCGGATACTACAATGAGCAGTTCTTC.

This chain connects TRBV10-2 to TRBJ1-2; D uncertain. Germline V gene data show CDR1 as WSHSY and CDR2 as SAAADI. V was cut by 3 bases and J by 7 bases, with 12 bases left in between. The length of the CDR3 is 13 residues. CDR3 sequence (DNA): TGCGCCAGCAGTGACAGCCCAGAGAGTGGCTACACCTTC. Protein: CASSDSPESGYTF.